This paragraph reports one T cell receptor beta chain. Its specific antigen is unknown. Base-call qualities are not available, and no considerably larger clone is one nucleotide away. From its cysteine to its phenylalanine, the CDR3 spans 15 amino acids. CDR3 DNA is the only sequence kept; it has 45 bases, read in frame from the first base. V and J lose 3 bases and 2 bases, and a span of 14 bases separates them. The germline V gene supplies CDR1 SGDLS and CDR2 YYNGEE. Stable Graves' hyperthyroidism was defined as no progression to ophthalmopathy during 18 months of follow-up. Hyperthyroidism patients were aged 18 to 65 years and newly diagnosed, with disease duration of less than 2 months. Exclusion was applied to patients with uncontrolled infections, other autoimmune diseases, pregnancy or lactation. Clinical symptoms, serum thyroxine and TRAb, thyroid ultrasound, and orbital computed tomography formed the basis for the diagnoses. Trizol reagent was used to extract total RNA, and RNA quality was then checked on an Agilent 2100 Bioanalyzer.

The TCR beta CDR3 regions were amplified from the RNA transcripts. For the first round of RT-PCR on the TCR CDR3, the HTBI primer set was used together with the Qiagen OneStep RT-PCR kit. A second multiplex PCR round built the libraries, followed by size selection and purification. Libraries were sequenced paired-end with 100 bp reads on an Illumina HiSeq2000. Processing in the source paper ran as follows. Raw data were processed with SOAPnuke, discarding reads with adapters, uncalled bases, mean Phred below 15, or no exact constant-primer or identifier match. High-quality paired reads were merged with COPE v1.2.5, and unique nucleotide sequences were defined as clonotypes. MiTCR v1.1 was used to align the clonotypes against IMGT TRBV, TRBD and TRBJ reference segments. The analysis included only V-J combinations with a frequency above 0.0001, which together covered 99% to 99.2% of the repertoires. The TCS score was defined as the ratio of F50 (clonal expansion) to E x V (chaos), calculated using BLOSUM62-based TCRdist between CDR3 peptides within each V-J. Welch's t-statistics and random forest reduced 514 V-J features to 10 to 15, which were used in a naive Bayes classifier (R e1071). The similarity between thyroid and blood repertoires was quantified using the Morisita-Horn index. TCRdb reanalyzed the raw reads on its own, using fastp at Q25 for trimming and MiXCR for clone calling, and kept in-frame beta chains. Each entry is one CDR3 protein sequence, shown with its most common DNA and genes. The V and J calls were determined by TCRdb, not by the authors. Recorded for this sample are approximately 49,000 distinct CDR3 sequences; approximately 53% of them occurred a single time. The ten largest clones add up to roughly 30% of the sample.

The sample belongs to a study of T cells in Graves' hyperthyroidism and ophthalmopathy (dated by TCRdb to between 2017 and 2020). General notes on the study: To identify distinguishing TCR V-J signatures, a discovery cohort of 90 to 100 patients was used, comprising fewer than 45 with Graves' ophthalmopathy and under 60 with stable Graves' hyperthyroidism. An independent validation cohort of fewer than 20 hyperthyroidism patients and approximately 17 patients who later progressed to ophthalmopathy tested prospective prediction of ophthalmopathy. For training and testing, the 95 to 100 patients in the discovery cohort were randomly divided in a 7:3 ratio. In addition, the study compared T-cell repertoires in thyroid tissue and in blood from five or six Graves' hyperthyroidism patients. Following sampling, methimazole starting at 30 mg daily was given to hyperthyroidism patients, and high-dose intravenous methylprednisolone was given to ophthalmopathy patients. The paper reports TCR Vbeta CDR3 sequencing of some 140 peripheral blood samples: over 40 ophthalmopathy, 70 to 85 hyperthyroidism and around 17 progressor patients.

What the study reported, not specific to this receptor: In validation, the model predicted progression to ophthalmopathy with around 71% sensitivity and about 73% specificity, a median of approximately 6.5 months before onset. No statistical method was used to set the sample size in advance, and investigators knew the group allocation. Most expanded thyroid clonotypes (frequency above 0.001) were also detected in blood, a finding suggesting that blood repertoires may reflect thyroid immune responses. A model built on a 13 V-J signature distinguished ophthalmopathy from stable hyperthyroidism, reaching around 87% sensitivity and around 81% specificity in cross-validation and 80%/75% in testing.

The material sequenced was peripheral blood or thyroid tissue (not recorded which). This TCR was sampled from a man aged 18 to 30 with Graves' hyperthyroidism. The V and J segments used are TRBV9 and TRBJ1-1; the D gene is perhaps TRBD1, on 6 matching bases. The DNA sequence is TGTGCCAGCAGCGGGCGGGGGGCGCGAAACACTGAAGCTTTCTTT. Its protein is CASSGRGARNTEAFF. Here the CDR3 is joined to the reference TRBV9 and TRBJ1-1 genes, and the full variable domain is: DSGVTQTPKHLITATGQRVTLRCSPRSGDLSVYWYQQSLDQGLQFLIQYYNGEERAKGNILERFSAQQFPDLHSELNLSSLELGDSALYFCASSGRGARNTEAFFGQGTRLTVV.